Sequencing of this T cell receptor (beta chain) was carried out in a study of cytomegalovirus exposure and HLA in healthy donors listed by TCRdb under 2017. With regard to the full study: An earlier analysis of a few hundred of the donors reported approximately 260 Gb of sequence data and 117 million unique TCR beta sequences obtained from around 180 million T cells. An early release covering more than 500 HLA-typed donors comprised about 310 gigabases of sequencing data and approximately 85 million unique TCR sequences. Among the roughly 400 genotyped donors, under 90% belonged to the genetic ancestry cluster associated with self-reported Caucasian donors. The study aimed to test whether cataloging public T cell receptors could reveal signatures of past pathogen exposure. The study profiled the T cell repertoires of under 850 subjects by immunosequencing and related them to cytomegalovirus serostatus. In addition to the first cohort of 666 subjects, a separate validation cohort of 120 different subjects was used. To predict cytomegalovirus infection status, the study combined high-throughput TCR immunosequencing, statistical association of individual TCRs with disease status, and machine learning. A later analysis re-examined previously published TCR beta repertoires from roughly 650 donors and added high-resolution HLA genotyping to investigate patterns of TCR occurrence. Rather than using new phenotypic data, the later analysis identified candidate immune exposures from TCR beta sequences and from how often those sequences occurred across donors. An earlier analysis of several hundred of the donors used high-throughput TCR beta sequencing to judge whether each TCR beta V gene segment behaved as functional or pseudogenic. Donor age, sex, ethnicity and CMV serostatus were collected together with the repertoire data. Genome-wide SNP genotypes for about 65% of the roughly 670 donors were used in a later genetic analysis, which treated that subset as a discovery cohort. Every discovery cohort repertoire had been produced on one sequencing platform. HLA typing included class I and class II loci at four-digit resolution. The number of donors typed differed by locus, with 629-630 for A, B, C, DRB1 and DQB1, around 500 for DQA1, 600 to 610 for DPA1, and 472 for DPB1. Roughly 5 DR-DQ haplotypes were handled as single units for association and clustering because linkage in the cohort was strong. Across some 400 genotyped donors of the cohort, an average of approximately 200,000 unique TCR beta nucleotide sequences per donor were sequenced, and 15% to 20% of those sequences were non-productive. Broad study findings and their caveats: A later genetic analysis reported fewer N-insertions in productive TCRs among donors in an Asian-associated ancestry cluster than the 666-donor mean. V-gene and J-gene trimming of TCR beta chains was associated with a missense DCLRE1C variant in a later genetic analysis, and the association was replicated in an independent cohort. Cytomegalovirus status was reported to be diagnosed by the classifier with high specificity and sensitivity in both the original and validation cohorts. A cluster of highly shared sequence variants was judged likely to be a technical artifact of the sequencing pipeline. The authors suggested that the approach could potentially be generalized to other disease states and immunological phenotypes. Because the 87-base-pair reads could not distinguish some IMGT-functional V segments, including TRBV6-2 and TRBV6-3, those segments were excluded. In a later analysis, TCR association rates were found to vary across HLA loci, with the most associated TCRs seen for DRB1 alleles and the fewest for HLA-C alleles. A later analysis associated about 16,000 TCR beta sequences with specific HLA alleles at a false discovery rate of 0.05. In a later analysis, HLA-associated TCR beta chains showed more clonal expansion and lower generation probabilities than non-associated chains that were equally common. A later analysis reported that several top co-occurrence clusters appeared linked to parvovirus B19, influenza, CMV and Epstein-Barr virus. CMV serostatus was the only immune exposure information available for the cohort. Linkage disequilibrium might explain the correlated functional status among segregating V segments, but an unknown experimental factor could not be ruled out. Because HLA typing was missing for some donors at each locus, association tests included only the typed subset. A further reported finding was that TCR beta sequences accurately predicted the HLA-A and HLA-B alleles for most subjects in the first cohort. When HLA alleles, especially DR and DQ, strongly co-occurred, TCR associations were difficult to assign to individual alleles. The study gave a list of about 170 TCR beta chains associated with cytomegalovirus. The earlier analysis of some 540 of the donors excluded around 17 rarely observed V segments, including chromosome 9 orphons, because counts were too low. This cohort had only TCR beta chains sequenced, and the lack of alpha or paired-chain data limited which features could be detected. According to a later analysis, most CMV-associated TCR beta chains appeared to be HLA-restricted, and the HLA associations seemed to be driven largely by CMV exposure. The presence/absence analyses assumed that sequencing depth was roughly uniform across donors, and that assumption may not be true. In an earlier analysis of roughly 500 of the donors, most TCR beta V segments appeared in productive rearrangements about 87% or about 30% of the time, broadly matching IMGT annotations. A few of the identified cytomegalovirus-associated TCR beta chains were confirmed in vitro to be specific for cytomegalovirus antigens. Across donors, most TCR sequences were observed very rarely, whereas some public TCRs were present in many individuals.

The cohort comprised some 680 healthy bone marrow donors. At the time of sampling, all cohort members were nominally healthy, though unrecorded immune exposures were likely present. The donor was CMV seropositive and was included in the group of some 290 seropositive cohort members. Every donor gave a peripheral blood sample, and the peripheral blood mononuclear cells from that sample were used for TCR beta sequencing. The Qiagen DNeasy Blood Extraction Kit was used to extract genomic DNA from the blood cell samples. Worth noting for this clone: Its antigen has not been determined. No base quality values were provided; no much bigger clone lies one nucleotide off.

Receptor amplification or capture employed the immunoSEQ multiplex PCR assay. A mixture of 60 forward primers for TCR Vbeta segments and 13 reverse primers for TCR Jbeta segments was used in the multiplex PCR. The CDR3 region of rearranged TCR beta genes was amplified from genomic DNA by a multiplex PCR assay. Amplified TCR beta libraries were sequenced as 87-base-pair reads on the Illumina HiSeq System. For the original study's pipeline: Across the 600 to 700 repertoires, a later analysis counted 60 million to 90 million unique TCR beta chains, roughly 11 million of which were shared by at least two donors. A nearest-neighbor algorithm error-corrected the raw reads and collapsed the reads into unique sequences, merging closely related sequences to remove PCR and sequencing errors. CDR3 sequences were aligned to IMGT reference sequences to assign V, D and J gene segments. For a sequence to be retained, a match of at least six nucleotides to both a V gene segment and a J gene segment was required. Rearrangements were called productive when the CDR3 lacked stop codons and stayed in frame with V and J; all others were non-productive. Following IMGT convention, CDR3 was defined as the stretch from the second conserved V-encoded cysteine to the conserved J-encoded phenylalanine. In an earlier analysis of some 550 of the donors, sequences lacking an unambiguous match to a single V gene segment were excluded. In an earlier analysis of a few hundred of the donors, V segments were called functional above 56.7% productive rearrangements and were called segregating when the between-donor standard deviation exceeded 5%. A statistical classification framework was built for diagnosing cytomegalovirus status from the catalog of TCR beta chain sequences. V and J gene assignment, in a later analysis, came from comparing TCR nucleotide sequences with IMGT/GENE-DB human TR gene sequences. In a later analysis, CDR3 sequences and most-parsimonious VDJ recombination scenarios were assigned using the TCRdist pipeline. In a later analysis, every TCR beta chain was defined by the combination of its CDR3 amino acid sequence and its V-gene family, and reads without a unique V-gene family were dropped. In a later analysis, approximately 590 highly shared, low-generation-probability nucleotide sequences were removed to address suspected cross-contamination and a sequencing artifact. For each public chain, a later analysis derived a clonal expansion index from normalized ranks of inferred template counts within each repertoire. In a later analysis, generation probabilities were computed with a VDJ recombination model fitted to out-of-frame rearrangements, and the resulting probabilities were checked against IGoR. Hypergeometric tests were used in a later analysis to score TCR-TCR, TCR-HLA and TCR-CMV co-occurrence, with a repertoire-size bias correction applied to the TCR pairs. In a later analysis, false discovery rates were estimated by permuting HLA or CMV assignments 20 times. In a later analysis, co-occurring TCRs were grouped with DBSCAN, and TCRdist sequence similarity was added when clustering was performed within HLA-allele-positive subsets. Repertoires with fewer than 30,000 or more than 120,000 public chains were left out of co-occurrence clustering, as were five repertoires with anomalous nucleotide sharing. Entries here come from immuneACCESS through TCRdb and include only in-frame sequences with V and J called. Some clones fail to appear in such tables; in the studies checked, an unresolved V gene covers under half of the shortfall, and the cause of the remainder is unknown. The V and J calls and clone size are taken from that table; D and trimming were inferred from the DNA. The sample table contains tens of thousands of clones; only one count was recorded for around 73% of them. The ten largest clonotypes hold 8% to 9.5% of the sample.

The germline V gene gives CDR1 as SGHVS and CDR2 as FNYEAQ. Relative to germline, V is missing 4 bases and J is missing 5 bases, with 8 bases of the junction outside any gene match. Measured from the cysteine to the phenylalanine, the CDR3 is 14 residues long. Just the 42-base CDR3 DNA is kept, in frame starting at base 1. The source material was PBMCs. The rearrangement combines TRBV7-6 with TRBJ2-7, with TRBD1 identical over 7 junction bases. The clonotype was recovered from a woman aged 40 to 50 in good health and CMV-seropositive. The CDR3 has the sequence CASSSPTGPHEQYF. The nucleotide sequence reads TGTGCCAGCAGCTCGCCGACAGGGCCCCACGAGCAGTACTTC.